What follows describes a single T cell receptor beta chain. Time point indicated: after neoadjuvant nivolumab, at surgical resection. The source of the sample is a study of neoadjuvant anti-PD-1 for oral cavity cancer. Here immunoSEQ multiplex PCR was the method, and the copy in TCRdb shows in-frame clones only, minus some. This sample carries about 68,000 clones, approximately 81% of them seen once, and the ten largest clones take around 3.2%. CDR1 is SGHVS, CDR2 FQNEAQ, per germline. V shed 5 bases, J shed 2 bases, and the junction held 2 bases outside the gene matches. The CDR3 runs to 13 residues.

This TCR was recovered from a person between 40 and 79 years old with oral cavity squamous cell carcinoma. The chain couples TRBV7-8 to TRBJ1-2; 7 bases match TRBD1. Sequencing used PBMCs, obtained after nivolumab (anti-PD-1) treatment. The CDR3 coding sequence is TGTGCCAGCAGCCCGGGACAGAACTATGGCTACACCTTC. It encodes CASSPGQNYGYTF.